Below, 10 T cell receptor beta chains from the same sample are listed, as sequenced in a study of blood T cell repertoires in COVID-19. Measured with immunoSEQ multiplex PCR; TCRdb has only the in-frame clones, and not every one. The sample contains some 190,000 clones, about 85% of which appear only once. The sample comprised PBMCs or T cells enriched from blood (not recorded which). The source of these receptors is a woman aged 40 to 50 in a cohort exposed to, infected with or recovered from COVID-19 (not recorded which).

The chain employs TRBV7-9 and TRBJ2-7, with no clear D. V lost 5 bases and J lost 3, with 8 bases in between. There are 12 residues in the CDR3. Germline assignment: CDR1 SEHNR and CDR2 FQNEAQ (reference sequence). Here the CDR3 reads CASSVLIYEQYF. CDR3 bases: TGTGCCAGCAGCGTTCTTATCTACGAGCAGTACTTC.

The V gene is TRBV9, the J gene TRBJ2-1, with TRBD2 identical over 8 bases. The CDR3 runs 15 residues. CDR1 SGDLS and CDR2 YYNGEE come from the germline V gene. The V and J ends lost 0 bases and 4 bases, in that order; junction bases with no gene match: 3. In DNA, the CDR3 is TGTGCCAGCAGCGTAGTCAGCGGGGGTTACAATGAGCAGTTCTTC. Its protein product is CASSVVSGGYNEQFF. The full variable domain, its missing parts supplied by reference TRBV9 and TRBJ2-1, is DSGVTQTPKHLITATGQRVTLRCSPRSGDLSVYWYQQSLDQGLQFLIQYYNGEERAKGNILERFSAQQFPDLHSELNLSSLELGDSALYFCASSVVSGGYNEQFFGPGTRLTVL.

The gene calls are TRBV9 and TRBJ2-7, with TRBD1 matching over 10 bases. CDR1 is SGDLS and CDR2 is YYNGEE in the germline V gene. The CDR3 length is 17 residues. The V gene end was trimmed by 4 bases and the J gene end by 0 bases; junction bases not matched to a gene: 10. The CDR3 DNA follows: TGTGCCAGCAGCCACGCATCCGGGACAGGGGACTCCTACGAGCAGTACTTC. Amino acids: CASSHASGTGDSYEQYF.

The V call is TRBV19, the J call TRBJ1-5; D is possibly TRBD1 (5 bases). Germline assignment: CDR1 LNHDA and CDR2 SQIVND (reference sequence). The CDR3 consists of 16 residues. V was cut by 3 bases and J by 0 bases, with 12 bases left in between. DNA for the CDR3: TGTGCCAGTAGTATGAGGCCAGGGTATAGCAATCAGCCCCAGCATTTT. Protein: CASSMRPGYSNQPQHF.

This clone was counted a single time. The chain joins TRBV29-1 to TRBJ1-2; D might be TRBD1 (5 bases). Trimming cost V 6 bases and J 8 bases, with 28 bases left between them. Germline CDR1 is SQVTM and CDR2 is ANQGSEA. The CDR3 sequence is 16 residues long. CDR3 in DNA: TGCAGCGTCCCCCCTAACGGAGGGGATTTTGCTCGGGGCTACACCTTC. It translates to CSVPPNGGDFARGYTF.

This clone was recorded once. CDR3 region: CSASRRRGTEAFF. CDR3 in DNA: TGCAGTGCTAGTCGTCGAAGGGGCACTGAAGCTTTCTTT. This rearrangement joins TRBV20-1 to TRBJ1-1; TRBD1 might be the D (5 bases). The ends were cut back, 3 bases at V and 4 bases at J, with 12 bases in the middle. CDR3 size: 13 residues. Germline CDR1 reads DFQATT; CDR2 reads SNEGSKA (reference sequence).

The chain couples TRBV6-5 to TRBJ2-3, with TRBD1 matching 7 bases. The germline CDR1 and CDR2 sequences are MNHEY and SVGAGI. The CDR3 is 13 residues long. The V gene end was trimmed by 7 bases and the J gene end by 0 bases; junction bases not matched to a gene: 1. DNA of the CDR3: TGTGCCAGCACGACAGGGAGCACAGATACGCAGTATTTT. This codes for CASTTGSTDTQYF.

The CDR3 sequence: CASSLESSPLHF. In DNA form, the CDR3 reads TGTGCCAGCAGTTTGGAGAGTTCACCCCTCCACTTT. The V and J genes are TRBV12-3 or TRBV12-4 and TRBJ1-6; D remains ambiguous. The CDR3 spans 12 residues. V was pared by 3 bases and J by 9 bases, with 6 bases between.

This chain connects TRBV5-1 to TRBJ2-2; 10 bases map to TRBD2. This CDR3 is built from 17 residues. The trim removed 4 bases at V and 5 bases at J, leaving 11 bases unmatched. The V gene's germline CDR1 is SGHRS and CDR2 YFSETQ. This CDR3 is CASSPLGLAGVTGELFF. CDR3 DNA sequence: TGCGCCAGCAGCCCCTTGGGGCTAGCGGGAGTAACCGGGGAGCTGTTTTTT.

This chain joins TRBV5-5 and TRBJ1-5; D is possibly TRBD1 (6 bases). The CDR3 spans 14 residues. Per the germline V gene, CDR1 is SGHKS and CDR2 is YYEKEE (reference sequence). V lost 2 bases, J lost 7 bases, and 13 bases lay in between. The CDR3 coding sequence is TGTGCCAGCAGCTTCGAATCAGGGGAACAGCCCCAGCATTTT. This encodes CASSFESGEQPQHF.